These T cell receptor beta chains were read from a single sample in a study of Graves' ophthalmopathy and Graves' hyperthyroidism. TCRdb independently ran MiXCR on the multiplex PCR reads; one entry per CDR3 protein. The sample lists around 340,000 distinct CDR3 sequences; roughly 15% were seen once. Input material: peripheral blood. The receptors stem from an adult man with Graves' ophthalmopathy. The conserved cysteine and the conserved F or W are not part of the CDR3 here. Each record gives: V gene, J gene, clone size, CDR3 protein. The size entry is marked missing in some rows and otherwise reads once, few, many or a size class.

v_call: TRBV28
j_call: TRBJ2-5
clone_size: many
cdr3_aa: ASRTMTVSETQY

v_call: TRBV2
j_call: TRBJ1-2
clone_size: many
cdr3_aa: ASSGTGGTYGYT

v_call: TRBV20-1
j_call: TRBJ2-7
clone_size: many
cdr3_aa: SALAVPSSYEQY

v_call: TRBV7-8
j_call: TRBJ1-1
clone_size: many
cdr3_aa: ASSSRQGGRTEAF

v_call: TRBV6-1
j_call: TRBJ2-5
clone_size: many
cdr3_aa: ASRDYRIQETQY

v_call: TRBV13
j_call: TRBJ1-1
clone_size: few
cdr3_aa: ASSKPRGQAF

v_call: TRBV4-3
j_call: TRBJ2-2
clone_size: few
cdr3_aa: ASSQEVGGRVGELF

v_call: TRBV15
j_call: TRBJ2-5
clone_size: many
cdr3_aa: ATSGFGGFETQY

v_call: TRBV29-1
j_call: TRBJ1-1
clone_size: many
cdr3_aa: SVETGPSLGEAF

v_call: TRBV4-3
j_call: TRBJ1-1
clone_size: few
cdr3_aa: ASSQGAPGGSEAF

v_call: TRBV7-9
j_call: TRBJ1-1
clone_size: many
cdr3_aa: ASVSARSAF

v_call: TRBV6-5
j_call: TRBJ2-7
clone_size: many
cdr3_aa: ASSYQGPYEQY

v_call: TRBV27
j_call: TRBJ1-2
clone_size: once
cdr3_aa: ASLPEGHGYT

v_call: TRBV30
j_call: TRBJ1-2
clone_size: -
cdr3_aa: AWITPGTGGGHT

v_call: TRBV19
j_call: TRBJ1-5
clone_size: many
cdr3_aa: ASSTSHRARTPQH

v_call: TRBV2
j_call: TRBJ2-4
clone_size: many
cdr3_aa: ASSKEQGAWNIQY